This T cell receptor (beta chain) was found in a study of response to subunit inactivated influenza vaccine. A single record per CDR3 protein comes from TCRdb applying MiXCR to the RT-PCR reads. The sample has about 620,000 distinct CDR3 sequences, over 9% seen once. This CDR3 spans 12 amino acids. The germline gives CDR1 MNHEY, CDR2 SVGAGI. V lost 10 bases and J lost 2, with 6 bases in between. The same data also contributed to another study, on T cells expressing NK-cell markers. From that study: UMIs were included in TCR beta cDNA generated by 5'RACE template switching. Sorted CD3+CD56+NKG2C+, CD3+CD56+NKG2C- and CD3+CD56-NKG2C+ T cells provided the TCR beta repertoires. One of eight sequenced donors was HCMV-seronegative; the other seven were seropositive. Of the CD8+ T cell pool in about six donors, about 1.0-7.0% was accounted for by dominant NKG2C+ clonotypes. These same clonotypes (in a few donors) also led the CD3+CD56-NKG2C+ fraction.

This sequence joins TRBV6-5 and TRBJ2-6, with unresolved D. The sample was PBMCs from blood, taken on the day of vaccination. The clonotype originates from a man aged 50 or older who received an inactivated influenza vaccine. Here the CDR3 DNA reads TGTGCCACCTCCCCTGGGGCCAACGTCCTGACTTTC. Amino acids: CATSPGANVLTF.